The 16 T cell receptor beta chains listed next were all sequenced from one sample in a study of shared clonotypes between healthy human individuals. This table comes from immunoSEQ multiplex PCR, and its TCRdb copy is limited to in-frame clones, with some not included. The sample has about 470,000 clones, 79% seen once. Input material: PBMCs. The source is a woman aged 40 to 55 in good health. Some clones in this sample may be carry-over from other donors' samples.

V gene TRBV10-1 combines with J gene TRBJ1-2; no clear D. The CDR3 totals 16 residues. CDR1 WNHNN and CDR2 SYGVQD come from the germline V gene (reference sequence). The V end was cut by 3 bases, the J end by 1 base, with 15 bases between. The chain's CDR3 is CASSDNAIVGNYGYTF. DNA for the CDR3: TGCGCCAGCAGTGACAACGCGATTGTTGGTAACTATGGCTACACCTTC.

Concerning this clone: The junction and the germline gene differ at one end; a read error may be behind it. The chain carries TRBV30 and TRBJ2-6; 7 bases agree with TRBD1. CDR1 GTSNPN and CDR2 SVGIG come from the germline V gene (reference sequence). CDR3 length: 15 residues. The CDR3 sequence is CAWGTDLSGANALTF. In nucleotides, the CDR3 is TGTGCCTGGGGGACAGACCTCTCTGGGGCCAACGCCCTGACTTTC.

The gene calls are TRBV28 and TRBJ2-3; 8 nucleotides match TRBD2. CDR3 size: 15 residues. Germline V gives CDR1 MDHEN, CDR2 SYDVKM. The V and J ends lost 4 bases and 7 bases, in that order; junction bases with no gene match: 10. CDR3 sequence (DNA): TGTGCCAGCAGTTCCGCGGGACTAGTCCTGTATACGCAGTATTTT. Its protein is CASSSAGLVLYTQYF.

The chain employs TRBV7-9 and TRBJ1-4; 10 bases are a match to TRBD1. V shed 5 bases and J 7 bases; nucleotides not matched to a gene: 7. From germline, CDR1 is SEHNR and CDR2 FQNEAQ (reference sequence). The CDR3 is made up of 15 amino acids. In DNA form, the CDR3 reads TGTGCCAGCAGCCCCGGGACAGGGGTGGCTGAAAAACTGTTTTTT. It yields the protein CASSPGTGVAEKLFF. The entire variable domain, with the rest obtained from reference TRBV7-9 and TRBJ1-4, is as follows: DTGVSQNPRHKITKRGQNVTFRCDPISEHNRLYWYRQTLGQGPEFLTYFQNEAQLEKSRLLSDRFSAERPKGSFSTLEIQRTEQGDSAMYLCASSPGTGVAEKLFFGSGTQLSVL.

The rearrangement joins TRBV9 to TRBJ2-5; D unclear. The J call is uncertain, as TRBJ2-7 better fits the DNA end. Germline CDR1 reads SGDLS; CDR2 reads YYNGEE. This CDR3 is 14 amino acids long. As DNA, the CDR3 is TGTGCCAGCAGCTTAAGGGTAGACTCCTACGAGCAGTACTTC. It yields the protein CASSLRVDSYEQYF.

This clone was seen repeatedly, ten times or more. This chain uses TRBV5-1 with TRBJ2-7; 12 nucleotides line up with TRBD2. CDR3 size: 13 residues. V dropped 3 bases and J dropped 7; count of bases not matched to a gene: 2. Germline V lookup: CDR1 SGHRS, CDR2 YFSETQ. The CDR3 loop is CASSSGLAGEQYF. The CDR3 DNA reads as TGCGCCAGCAGCTCAGGACTAGCGGGAGAGCAGTACTTC. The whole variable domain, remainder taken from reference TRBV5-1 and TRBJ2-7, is KAGVTQTPRYLIKTRGQQVTLSCSPISGHRSVSWYQQTPGQGLQFLFEYFSETQRNKGNFPGRFSGRQFSNSRSEMNVSTLELGDSALYLCASSSGLAGEQYFGPGTRLTVT.

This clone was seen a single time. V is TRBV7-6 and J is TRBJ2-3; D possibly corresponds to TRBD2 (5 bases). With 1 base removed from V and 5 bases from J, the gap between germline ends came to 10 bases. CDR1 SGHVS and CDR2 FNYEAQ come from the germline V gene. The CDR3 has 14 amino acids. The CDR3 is CASSLDPAGDTQYF. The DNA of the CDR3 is TGTGCCAGCAGCTTAGACCCGGCGGGAGATACGCAGTATTTT. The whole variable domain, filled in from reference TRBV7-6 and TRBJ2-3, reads GAGVSQSPRYKVTKRGQDVALRCDPISGHVSLYWYRQALGQGPEFLTYFNYEAQQDKSGLPNDRFSAERPEGSISTLTIQRTEQRDSAMYRCASSLDPAGDTQYFGPGTRLTVL.

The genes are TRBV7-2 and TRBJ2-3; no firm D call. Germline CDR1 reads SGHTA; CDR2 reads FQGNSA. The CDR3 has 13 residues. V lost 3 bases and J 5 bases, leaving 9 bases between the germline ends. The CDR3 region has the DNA TGTGCCAGCAGCTTCGTTGATGGAGATACGCAGTATTTT. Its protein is CASSFVDGDTQYF.

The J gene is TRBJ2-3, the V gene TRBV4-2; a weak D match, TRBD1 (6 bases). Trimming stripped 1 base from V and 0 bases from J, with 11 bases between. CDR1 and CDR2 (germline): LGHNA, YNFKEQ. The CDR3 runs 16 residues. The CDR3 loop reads CASSQGRQASTDTQYF. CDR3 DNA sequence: TGTGCCAGCAGCCAAGGTAGACAGGCTAGCACAGATACGCAGTATTTT.

The CDR3, as DNA: TGTGCCAGCAGTGATAGCTTCCTGGGACTTAGCACAGATACGCAGTATTTT. It translates to CASSDSFLGLSTDTQYF. The chain links TRBV2 to TRBJ2-3; D may be TRBD2 (6 bases). Germline V gene data show CDR1 as SNHLY and CDR2 as FYNNEI. Trimming left V 3 bases short and J 0 bases short, with 16 bases between. The CDR3 sequence is 17 residues long.

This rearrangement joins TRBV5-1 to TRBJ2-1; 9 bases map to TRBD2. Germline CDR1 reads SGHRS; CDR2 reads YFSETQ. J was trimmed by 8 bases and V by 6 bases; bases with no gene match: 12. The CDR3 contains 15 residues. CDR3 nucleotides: TGCGCCAGCAAGGTTGTGGCTAGCGGGGACCATGAGCAGTTCTTC. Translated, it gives CASKVVASGDHEQFF. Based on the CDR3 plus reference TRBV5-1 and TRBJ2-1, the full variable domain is KAGVTQTPRYLIKTRGQQVTLSCSPISGHRSVSWYQQTPGQGLQFLFEYFSETQRNKGNFPGRFSGRQFSNSRSEMNVSTLELGDSALYLCASKVVASGDHEQFFGPGTRLTVL.

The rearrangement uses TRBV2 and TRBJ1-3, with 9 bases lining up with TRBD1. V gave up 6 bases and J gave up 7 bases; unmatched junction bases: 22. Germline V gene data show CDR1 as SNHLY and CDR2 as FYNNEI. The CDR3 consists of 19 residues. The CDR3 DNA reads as TGTGCCAGCAGAGATACGGGACAGGGAGTTTCAAATTTTTCGAACACCATATATTTT. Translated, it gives CASRDTGQGVSNFSNTIYF.

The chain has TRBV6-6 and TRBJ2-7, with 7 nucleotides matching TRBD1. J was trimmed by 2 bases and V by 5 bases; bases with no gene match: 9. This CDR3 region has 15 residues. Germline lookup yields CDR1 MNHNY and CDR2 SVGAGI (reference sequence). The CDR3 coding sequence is TGTGCCAGCAGTCGGACAGGTTTGGGGGCCTACGAGCAGTACTTC. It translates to CASSRTGLGAYEQYF.

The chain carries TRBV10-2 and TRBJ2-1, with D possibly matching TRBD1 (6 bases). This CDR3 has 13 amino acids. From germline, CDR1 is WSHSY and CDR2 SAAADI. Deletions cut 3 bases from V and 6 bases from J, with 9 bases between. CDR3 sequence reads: CASSENRANEQFF. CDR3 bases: TGCGCCAGCAGTGAAAACAGGGCCAATGAGCAGTTCTTC.

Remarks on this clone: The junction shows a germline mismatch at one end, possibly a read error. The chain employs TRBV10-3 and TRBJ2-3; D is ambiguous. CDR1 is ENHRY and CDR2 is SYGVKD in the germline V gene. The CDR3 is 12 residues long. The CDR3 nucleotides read TGTGCCATCAGTGAAAGCAGAGATACGCAGTATTTT. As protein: CAISESRDTQYF.

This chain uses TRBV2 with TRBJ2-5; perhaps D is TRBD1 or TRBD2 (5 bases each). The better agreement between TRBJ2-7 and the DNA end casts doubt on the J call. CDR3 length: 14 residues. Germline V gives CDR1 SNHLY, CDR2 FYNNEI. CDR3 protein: CASYRDGSSYEQYF. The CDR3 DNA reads TGTGCCAGTTATAGGGACGGTAGCTCCTACGAGCAGTACTTC.